The sequence of this TCR beta chain was determined in a study of T cell repertoires in cytomegalovirus infection. About the study: Both CMV infection and a matching HLA type were indicated by public TCR beta signatures.

To note about this clonotype: What it binds is unknown.

MiXCR was run by TCRdb on the reads, yielding one entry per CDR3 protein. The table has 450,000 to 650,000 distinct CDR3 sequences, roughly 29% seen once. Points from the study as a whole: The ex vivo response was dominated by HLA-C-restricted CMV-specific TCR beta clonotypes.

The length of the CDR3 is 12 residues. From germline, CDR1 is KGHDR and CDR2 SFDVKD. Trimming cost V 8 bases and J 3 bases, with 6 bases left between them. The V gene is TRBV24-1, the J gene TRBJ2-2; D is unresolved. The sample consisted of PBMCs. The receptor's source is a human donor in good health (CMV status not recorded). Some clones in this sample may be carry-over from other donors' samples. CDR3 bases: TGTGCCACCAATACGGACACCGGGGAGCTGTTTTTT. Translated: CATNTDTGELFF.